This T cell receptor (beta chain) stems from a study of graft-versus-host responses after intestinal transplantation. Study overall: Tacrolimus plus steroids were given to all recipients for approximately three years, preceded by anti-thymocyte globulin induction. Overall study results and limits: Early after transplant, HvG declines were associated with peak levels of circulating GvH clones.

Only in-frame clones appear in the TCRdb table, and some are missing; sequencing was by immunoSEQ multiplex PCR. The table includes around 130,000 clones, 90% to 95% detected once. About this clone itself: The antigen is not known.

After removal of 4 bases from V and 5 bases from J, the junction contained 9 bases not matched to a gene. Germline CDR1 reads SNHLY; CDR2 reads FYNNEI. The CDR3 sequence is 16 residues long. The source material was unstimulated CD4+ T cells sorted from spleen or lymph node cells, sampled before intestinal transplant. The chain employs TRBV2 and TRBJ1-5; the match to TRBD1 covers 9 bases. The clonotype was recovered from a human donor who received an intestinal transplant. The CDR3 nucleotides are TGTGCCAGCAGTGGCCCCCCCGGGACAGGGTATCAGCCCCAGCATTTT. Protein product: CASSGPPGTGYQPQHF.